This T cell receptor (beta chain) stems from a study of cytomegalovirus exposure and HLA in healthy donors. To note about this clone: Its antigen is unknown.

This table comes from immunoSEQ multiplex PCR, and its TCRdb copy is limited to in-frame clones, with some not included. The table includes under 75,000 clones, approximately 92% detected once. Looked up from germline, CDR1 is ENHRY and CDR2 is SYGVKD. The CDR3 has 14 residues. V was cut by 7 bases and J by 9 bases, with 18 bases left in between. General study results and limits: The study designated 164 TCR beta chains cytomegalovirus-associated. The tendency of first-cohort TCR clusters to co-occur in the 120 or so validation repertoires was the finding of a later analysis.

This receptor was taken from a man aged 18-30 years in good health and CMV-seropositive. Source material: PBMCs. The chain has TRBV10-3 and TRBJ2-2; TRBD2 is a possible D gene (6 bases). CDR3 in amino acids: CAITLDRLGRELFF. In nucleotides, the CDR3 is TGTGCCATCACCCTAGACAGACTAGGCCGGGAGCTGTTTTTT.